Listed below are T cell receptor beta chains from one sample, sequenced in a study of blood T cell repertoires in COVID-19. Sequencing was performed with immunoSEQ multiplex PCR; in TCRdb, only in-frame clones are kept and a portion is missing. Of over 40,000 clones listed, less than 95% are singletons. Sequenced input: peripheral blood. The receptors were sampled from a man aged 65 to 85 with active COVID-19. CDR3s leave out the opening cysteine and the closing phenylalanine or tryptophan. Each record gives: CDR3 protein, V gene, J gene.

cdr3_aa: ASSPPGQGGYTQY
v_call: TRBV18
j_call: TRBJ2-3

cdr3_aa: ASTSGGVGSVEKLF
v_call: TRBV28
j_call: TRBJ1-4

cdr3_aa: ASSSEGQTSNQPQH
v_call: TRBV7-2
j_call: TRBJ1-5

cdr3_aa: ASSLGGADYT
v_call: TRBV11-1
j_call: TRBJ1-2

cdr3_aa: ASSSTGGNQPQH
v_call: TRBV7-9
j_call: TRBJ1-5

cdr3_aa: ASSLLGGEQF
v_call: TRBV11-3
j_call: TRBJ2-1

cdr3_aa: ASSDLAGGSTDTQY
v_call: TRBV10-2
j_call: TRBJ2-3

cdr3_aa: ASKGLQGSPLH
v_call: TRBV12-3/TRBV12-4
j_call: TRBJ1-6

cdr3_aa: ASSLVARGTYSNQPQH
v_call: TRBV5-1
j_call: TRBJ1-5

cdr3_aa: ASSPQTSGYFTDTQY
v_call: TRBV2
j_call: TRBJ2-3

cdr3_aa: ASSYSETSTDTQY
v_call: TRBV6-2/TRBV6-3
j_call: TRBJ2-3

cdr3_aa: ASSLGIGGLSGNTIY
v_call: TRBV7-2
j_call: TRBJ1-3

cdr3_aa: ASSEWGLAYNEQF
v_call: TRBV6-1
j_call: TRBJ2-1

cdr3_aa: ASSVDSTGELF
v_call: TRBV2
j_call: TRBJ2-2

cdr3_aa: ASVTGGGTEAF
v_call: TRBV28
j_call: TRBJ1-1

cdr3_aa: ASSLDGPRTSKYGYT
v_call: TRBV11-2
j_call: TRBJ1-2

cdr3_aa: ASSRGTSGYNEQF
v_call: TRBV7-7
j_call: TRBJ2-1

cdr3_aa: ASRTGGAGELF
v_call: TRBV2
j_call: TRBJ2-2

cdr3_aa: ASSSLRTGDSYGYT
v_call: TRBV28
j_call: TRBJ1-2